The 18 T cell receptor beta chains given below trace back to one sample, sequenced in a study of blood T cell repertoires in COVID-19. TCRdb keeps only in-frame clones here, not all; method: immunoSEQ multiplex PCR. This sample yields 250,000 to 300,000 clones, of which about 90% are seen a single time; roughly 12% belongs to the top ten. The sequenced sample was peripheral blood. The source is a woman in her twenties or thirties with COVID-19, enrolled during active disease.

This chain joins TRBV5-5 and TRBJ1-5; 8 nucleotides align to TRBD1. The CDR3 spans 15 residues. Germline CDR1 reads SGHKS; CDR2 reads YYEKEE (reference sequence). After removal of 4 bases from V and 6 bases from J, the junction contained 9 bases not matched to a gene. As DNA, the CDR3 is TGTGCCAGCAGCGTGCAGGGGGCGATCGGTCAGCCCCAGCATTTT. Translated: CASSVQGAIGQPQHF.

The chain has TRBV29-1 and TRBJ1-1, with 7 bases identical to TRBD1. J was trimmed by 4 bases and V by 5 bases; bases with no gene match: 4. Germline loops: CDR1 SQVTM, CDR2 ANQGSEA. The CDR3 loop spans 12 amino acids. CDR3 sequence reads: CSVPAGGTEAFF. CDR3 in DNA: TGCAGCGTTCCGGCAGGGGGCACTGAAGCTTTCTTT. The full variable domain, in which reference TRBV29-1 and TRBJ1-1 provide the parts outside the CDR3, is SAVISQKPSRDICQRGTSLTIQCQVDSQVTMMFWYRQQPGQSLTLIATANQGSEATYESGFVIDKFPISRPNLTFSTLTVSNMSPEDSSIYLCSVPAGGTEAFFGQGTRLTVV.

V is TRBV11-3 and J is TRBJ1-2, with D perhaps matching TRBD1 (6 bases). The germline V gene encodes CDR1 SGHNT and CDR2 YENEEA. This CDR3 is 20 amino acids long. The ends were cut back, 0 bases at V and 1 base at J, with 24 bases in the middle. The CDR3 region has the DNA TGTGCCAGCAGCTTAGATTGTTATACCTGTACGGGACAAAATAACTATGGCTACACCTTC. This codes for CASSLDCYTCTGQNNYGYTF.

Only one count was recorded for this clone. The V gene is TRBV18, the J gene TRBJ1-1, with TRBD1 matching 9 bases. Germline CDR1 reads KGHSH; CDR2 reads LQKENI. CDR3 length: 15 residues. After removal of 7 bases from V and 6 bases from J, the junction contained 12 bases not matched to a gene. The CDR3 here is CASLISTGGVAEAFF. In DNA form, the CDR3 reads TGTGCCAGCTTAATTTCGACAGGGGGGGTCGCTGAAGCTTTCTTT.

V usage is TRBV12-3 or TRBV12-4 and J usage is TRBJ2-7, with TRBD1 matching 8 bases. Trimming took 4 bases from V and 11 from J; bases not matched to a gene: 4. The CDR3 has 11 amino acids. The CDR3 DNA sequence: TGTGCCAGCAGTTGGCCGGGACAGGAGTACTTC. Its translation: CASSWPGQEYF.

Here the CDR3 reads CAWDTGQGWTEAFF. The CDR3 nucleotides read TGTGCCTGGGATACTGGACAGGGGTGGACTGAAGCTTTCTTT. This chain uses TRBV30 with TRBJ1-1; 9 nucleotides line up with TRBD1. CDR1 is GTSNPN, CDR2 SVGIG, per germline (reference sequence). V was clipped by 5 bases and J by 5 bases; unmatched bases: 9. This CDR3 is 14 amino acids long. The complete variable domain, with remaining parts taken from reference TRBV30 and TRBJ1-1, reads SQTIHQWPATLVQPVGSPLSLECTVEGTSNPNLYWYRQAAGRGLQLLFYSVGIGQISSEVPQNLSASRPQDRQFILSSKKLLLSDSGFYLCAWDTGQGWTEAFFGQGTRLTVV.

The chain has TRBV6-1 and TRBJ1-1, with a weak D call TRBD1 (6 bases). V shed 3 bases and J shed 1 base, with 9 bases lying between them. Per germline, CDR1 MNHNS and CDR2 SASEGT. This CDR3 is built from 14 residues. The CDR3 here is CASSDQGPNTEAFF. CDR3 sequence (DNA): TGTGCCAGCAGTGACCAGGGGCCGAACACTGAAGCTTTCTTT.

The rearrangement uses TRBV20-1 and TRBJ2-3; 14 positions agree with TRBD2. The CDR3 contains 19 residues. V lost 3 bases, J lost 4 bases, and 15 bases stayed unmatched. Per germline, CDR1 DFQATT and CDR2 SNEGSKA (reference sequence). As DNA, the CDR3 is TGCAGTGCTAGTTCCGCCCGACTAGCGGGGGGGGCAGTGGCAGATACGCAGTATTTT. Translation: CSASSARLAGGAVADTQYF.

This clone was seen once. V usage is TRBV7-9 and J usage is TRBJ1-1; D uncertain. Per germline, CDR1 SEHNR and CDR2 FQNEAQ (reference sequence). V gave up 1 base and J gave up 1 base, with 10 bases separating them. This CDR3 comprises 15 residues. CDR3 protein: CASSLVQRGNTEAFF. In DNA form, the CDR3 reads TGTGCCAGCAGCTTAGTTCAACGGGGGAACACTGAAGCTTTCTTT.

The chain uses TRBV11-2 and TRBJ2-7, with TRBD2 matching 7 bases. The CDR3 has 12 residues. V lost 5 bases to trimming and J lost 7 bases; unmatched junction nucleotides: 5. Looked up from germline, CDR1 is SGHAT and CDR2 is FQNNGV. CDR3 region: CASSPSGGEQYF. Here the CDR3 DNA reads TGTGCCAGCAGCCCCTCCGGGGGGGAGCAGTACTTC. The full variable domain, its missing parts supplied by reference TRBV11-2 and TRBJ2-7, is EAGVAQSPRYKIIEKRQSVAFWCNPISGHATLYWYQQILGQGPKLLIQFQNNGVVDDSQLPKDRFSAERLKGVDSTLKIQPAKLEDSAVYLCASSPSGGEQYFGPGTRLTVT.

This clone occurred once. The V and J genes are TRBV5-4 and TRBJ1-1; D is uncertain. The V and J ends lost 4 bases and 0 bases respectively, with 13 bases between them. Germline loops: CDR1 SGHNT, CDR2 YYREEE (reference sequence). The CDR3 is 15 amino acids. The CDR3 DNA reads as TGTGCCAGCAGCCCCGGCGGTGTCATGAACACTGAAGCTTTCTTT. Encoded protein: CASSPGGVMNTEAFF.

The rearrangement joins TRBV30 to TRBJ1-4, with D maybe TRBD1 (6 bases). The V gene's germline CDR1 is GTSNPN and CDR2 SVGIG (reference sequence). The V gene lost 2 bases and the J gene lost 6 bases, with 22 bases spanning the gap. The CDR3 length is 17 residues. CDR3 region: CAWSMSQTQGFDEKLFF. CDR3 nucleotide sequence: TGTGCCTGGAGTATGTCTCAAACCCAGGGGTTTGATGAAAAACTGTTTTTT.

The V gene is TRBV30, the J gene TRBJ1-2, with 9 positions matching TRBD1. The CDR3 covers 16 residues. The V gene end was trimmed by 4 bases and the J gene end by 0 bases; junction bases not matched to a gene: 9. The germline V gene encodes CDR1 GTSNPN and CDR2 SVGIG (reference sequence). The CDR3, as DNA: TGTGCCTGGAATTGTGGGACAGGGAAACCTAACTATGGCTACACCTTC. It yields the protein CAWNCGTGKPNYGYTF.

CDR3 sequence: CASSVGSKETQYF. CDR3 in DNA: TGTGCCAGCAGCGTCGGGTCGAAAGAGACCCAGTACTTC. V is TRBV7-7 and J is TRBJ2-5, with D unclear. CDR1 is SSHAT, CDR2 FNYEAQ, per germline (reference sequence). This CDR3 is built from 13 residues. Trimming removed 5 bases from V and 3 bases from J, with 10 bases in between.

The chain combines TRBV15 with TRBJ2-7; a weak D match, TRBD1 (5 bases). Germline CDR1 and CDR2: LNHNV and YYDKDF (reference sequence). Trimming stripped 1 base from V and 7 bases from J, with 17 bases between. The CDR3 length is 15 residues. The CDR3 sequence: CATSRVPRTTEEQYF. In DNA, the CDR3 is TGTGCCACCAGCAGAGTTCCCCGGACAACGGAAGAGCAGTACTTC.

This chain joins TRBV18 and TRBJ1-2, with D perhaps matching TRBD1 (6 bases). Trimming stripped 4 bases from V and 4 bases from J, with 19 bases between. The CDR3 sequence is 16 residues long. CDR1 is KGHSH and CDR2 is LQKENI in the germline V gene. The CDR3 is CASSRTNRDNGYGYTF. The CDR3 DNA is TGTGCCAGCTCACGGACGAACAGGGACAACGGCTATGGCTACACCTTC.

This chain links TRBV11-2 with TRBJ2-7, with 9 positions matching TRBD2. The CDR3 consists of 14 residues. CDR1 is SGHAT, CDR2 FQNNGV, per germline. J lost 7 bases, V lost 7 bases, and 11 bases had no gene match. In nucleotides, the CDR3 is TGTGCCAGCACCCCTGCGGGGGGGGCGGAAGAGCAGTACTTC. This gives the protein CASTPAGGAEEQYF.

The rearrangement joins TRBV18 to TRBJ1-2; D remains ambiguous. V was pared by 6 bases and J by 3 bases, with 26 bases between. CDR1 and CDR2 (germline): KGHSH, LQKENI. The CDR3 loop spans 18 amino acids. The CDR3 region is CASSLLPGPENPYYGYTF. The CDR3 coding sequence is TGTGCCAGCTCGCTCCTACCGGGTCCCGAAAACCCCTACTATGGCTACACCTTC.